A selection of T cell receptor beta chains follows, all from one sample in a study of regulatory T cells in long-lasting Graves disease. TCRdb ran MiXCR on the multiplex PCR reads and lists one entry per CDR3 protein. The data contain approximately 400,000 distinct CDR3 sequences, around 22% of them seen just once; the ten biggest clones take up roughly 28%. The sample was peripheral blood mononuclear cells (PBMCs), taken when the disease was refractory, from a patient treated with antithyroid drugs. The receptors derive from a female donor with Graves disease. Each CDR3 is given with its conserved first and last residue. The order of the fields is D gene, J gene, V gene, clone size, CDR3 DNA, CDR3 protein. The D gene is left open where the match is weak. Expanded clones get a size class; other rows say once, few or many, or leave the size out.

>-|TRBJ1-2|TRBV27|many
TGTGCCAGCAGTTTAGGATACGGGGGAGCTAACTATGGCTACACCTTC
CASSLGYGGANYGYTF
>TRBD1|TRBJ1-4|TRBV10-1|-
TGCGCCAGCAGTGAATCCTCAGCCGACGGAGGGACAGGGGCTGAAAAACTGTTTTTT
CASSESSADGGTGAEKLFF
>-|TRBJ1-2|TRBV20-1|many
TGCAGTGCTAAAACCCCAGAGAACTATGGCTACACCTTC
CSAKTPENYGYTF
>TRBD1|TRBJ2-7|TRBV16|few
TGTGCCAGCAGCCATCCGGGACAGGGCCCCTACGAGCAGTACTTC
CASSHPGQGPYEQYF
>-|TRBJ1-5|TRBV5-5|few
TGTGCCAGCAGCTGGACATATAGCAATCAGCCCCAGCATTTT
CASSWTYSNQPQHF
>TRBD1|TRBJ2-7|TRBV6-1|many
TGTGCCAGCAGAGGATCCGGGACAGTCTACGAGCAGTACTTC
CASRGSGTVYEQYF
>-|TRBJ2-7|TRBV18|-
TGTGCCAGCTCACCACCTACCTCCGACGAGCAGTACTTC
CASSPPTSDEQYF
>-|TRBJ2-5|TRBV18|-
TGTGCCAGCGTCCAGGACACTCAAGAGACCCAGTACTTC
CASVQDTQETQYF
>TRBD1|TRBJ1-2|TRBV9|-
TGTGCCAGCAGCGTGGGGACAGGGGGGAACTATGGCTACACCTTC
CASSVGTGGNYGYTF
>-|TRBJ2-7|TRBV12-3/TRBV12-4|many
TGTGCCAGCACCACGAGGGGAATTTTATCCCACGACGAGCAGTACTTC
CASTTRGILSHDEQYF
>-|TRBJ1-1|TRBV5-1|-
TGCGCCAGCAGCTTCAGCCGGGCGGGACGTGAAGCTTTCTTT
CASSFSRAGREAFF
>TRBD1|TRBJ1-5|TRBV27|-
TGTGCCAGCAGAGGACGCGGGACAGGGCGACCTCAGCCCCAGCATTTT
CASRGRGTGRPQPQHF
>TRBD1|TRBJ1-5|TRBV28|many
TGTGCCAGCAGCGTCCAGGGGGGAAGAGGGAACAATCAGCCCCAGCATTTT
CASSVQGGRGNNQPQHF
>-|TRBJ1-1|TRBV6-2/TRBV6-3|many
TGTGCCAGCAGTTACCTGAGGACGGTGAACACTGAAGCTTTCTTT
CASSYLRTVNTEAFF
>TRBD1|TRBJ2-2|TRBV4-3|-
TGCGCCAGCAGCCCTACCGACAGGGCAAACACCGGGGAGCTGTTTTTT
CASSPTDRANTGELFF
>-|TRBJ1-2|TRBV6-1|many
TGTGCCAGCCGGGCAGGTGCTAACTATGGCTACACCTTC
CASRAGANYGYTF
>-|TRBJ2-2|TRBV2|-
TGTGCCAGCAGTGGTTTGCGCGGGGAGCTGTTTTTT
CASSGLRGELFF
>TRBD1|TRBJ2-7|TRBV6-2/TRBV6-3|many
TGTGCCAGCAGGACAGGGGTATCACCCTCCTACGAGCAGTACTTC
CASRTGVSPSYEQYF
>-|TRBJ1-2|TRBV29-1|many
TGCAGCGTGGGAGAAGAGCTACCTAACTATGGCTACACCTTC
CSVGEELPNYGYTF
>TRBD2|TRBJ2-7|TRBV2|many
TGTGCCACCCGTTCTAGGACTAGCGGGAGCTACGAGCAGTACTTC
CATRSRTSGSYEQYF
>-|TRBJ1-4|TRBV7-6|few
TGTGCCAGCAGCTCTGGATTAAATGAAAAACTGTTTTTT
CASSSGLNEKLFF
>TRBD2|TRBJ2-7|TRBV24-1|many
TGTGCCACCAGTGATTTGAGGGGCGGGAGGCAGTACTTC
CATSDLRGGRQYF
>TRBD2|TRBJ2-2|TRBV29-1|few
TGCAGCGTTGAATGGACTAGCGGGAGTAGGACCGGGGAGCTGTTTTTT
CSVEWTSGSRTGELFF
>-|TRBJ1-5|TRBV6-1|-
TGTGCCACCCGACGGGAATATAGCAATCAGCCCCAGCATTTT
CATRREYSNQPQHF
>-|TRBJ2-7|TRBV20-1|few
TGCAGTGCTAGAGATGGGGAGCGGAGGGAAGAGCAGTACTTC
CSARDGERREEQYF
>TRBD1|TRBJ2-7|TRBV3-1|few
TGTGCCAGCAGCCAAGCTTACAGGGGTGCCGACGAGCAGTACTTC
CASSQAYRGADEQYF
>-|TRBJ1-2|TRBV6-1|once
TGTGCCAGCAGTCGGGACCGAAAATATGGCTACACCTTC
CASSRDRKYGYTF
>-|TRBJ1-1|TRBV5-1|-
TGCGCCAGCAGCTTTGTCGGTGGCGTGAACACTGAAGCTTTCTTT
CASSFVGGVNTEAFF
>-|TRBJ1-1|TRBV2|few
TGTGCCAGCAGTTTCATCGTCGGTGGGGGAATGAACACTGAAGCTTTCTTT
CASSFIVGGGMNTEAFF
>-|TRBJ1-5|TRBV12-3/TRBV12-4|many
TGTGCCCACACCAGAACCCATAGCAATCAGCCCCAGCATTTT
CAHTRTHSNQPQHF
>-|TRBJ1-1|TRBV6-2/TRBV6-3|few
TGTGCCAGCAGTTACTCAACAGCAGGAAACACTGAAGCTTTCTTT
CASSYSTAGNTEAFF
>-|TRBJ1-3|TRBV2|-
TGTGCCAGCAGTTTGATAAGCTCTGGAAACACCATATATTTT
CASSLISSGNTIYF
>TRBD1|TRBJ1-2|TRBV19|few
TGTGCCAGTAGTACGGAGGGGGCGCGGGGCTACACCTTC
CASSTEGARGYTF
>-|TRBJ1-1|TRBV2|many
TGTGCCAGCAAAATGGACCCGACAGCAAATGTTGAAGCTTTCTTT
CASKMDPTANVEAFF
>TRBD2|TRBJ2-1|TRBV29-1|-
TGCAGCGTTGCGGGGACTAGCGGGAGTGATGAGCAGTTCTTC
CSVAGTSGSDEQFF
>-|TRBJ2-2|TRBV6-5|many
TGTGCCAGCAGTTACAGACAAACCAACACCGGGGAGCTGTTTTTT
CASSYRQTNTGELFF
>-|TRBJ1-3|TRBV12-3/TRBV12-4|few
TGTGCCAGCAGTCACGACACAGGTTCTGGAAACACCATATATTTT
CASSHDTGSGNTIYF
>TRBD1|TRBJ1-1|TRBV5-1|few
TGCGCCAGCAGCACAGGAGGGACAGGGCGGAACACTGAAGCTTTCTTT
CASSTGGTGRNTEAFF
>-|TRBJ2-7|TRBV30|few
TGTGCCTGGAGTGTATCCACCGGTGGCGAGCAGTACTTC
CAWSVSTGGEQYF
>TRBD1|TRBJ2-5|TRBV5-5|few
TGTGCCAGCAGCCATTCCGGGACAGGGTACCAAGGGACCCAGTACTTC
CASSHSGTGYQGTQYF
>-|TRBJ2-4|TRBV29-1|-
TGCAACGTTATAGCGGGACAGGAGAGGGCCCTAGCCAAAAACATTCAGTACTTC
CNVIAGQERALAKNIQYF
>-|TRBJ1-2|TRBV5-1|few
TGCGCCAGCATCTCAAGGATTGATGGCTACACCTTC
CASISRIDGYTF
>-|TRBJ1-2|TRBV5-8|few
TGTGCCAGCAGCTTGTCCCGGTCGAGATACTATGGCTACACCTTC
CASSLSRSRYYGYTF
>-|TRBJ2-3|TRBV3-1|few
TGTGCCAGCAGCCAGGACAGCACAGATACGCAGTATTTT
CASSQDSTDTQYF
>TRBD1|TRBJ2-5|TRBV28|many
TGTGCCAGCAGCTTCATAATTACAGGGGGCGAAGAGACCCAGTACTTC
CASSFIITGGEETQYF
>TRBD1|TRBJ1-6|TRBV19|once
TGTGCCAGTAGTATCCAAACGGGACAGGGGATTTCACCCCTCCACTTT
CASSIQTGQGISPLHF